The source of this T cell receptor beta chain is a study of T cell clonality in common variable immunodeficiency. V lost 1 base to trimming and J lost 1 base, with 12 bases between them. CDR3 length: 16 residues. Germline V gene data show CDR1 as MGHRA and CDR2 as YSYEKL. The table lists this clone with many counts. Its target is unknown. The read ends 3 residues early relative to the CDR3; the germline J gene fills the gap. CVID and control samples used equivalent genomic DNA input. Sequencing used immunoSEQ multiplex PCR; TCRdb keeps in-frame clones, though not all of them. The repertoire consists of 25,000 to 35,000 clones, none detected only once. General observations from the study: CVID subjects showed higher TCRbeta clonality than healthy controls. In common variable immunodeficiency, TCR beta chains reportedly carried fewer deletions and N-nucleotide insertions.

The V and J genes are TRBV4-1 and TRBJ2-3; a weak D match, TRBD1 (5 bases). This TCR was sampled from a person aged 18-70 years in good health. The sample consisted of peripheral blood mononuclear cells. The CDR3 bases that were read are TGCGCCAGCAGCCAAGGGCAGGGAAGGGGCACAGATACG. Encoded protein: CASSQGQGRGTDT. The entire CDR3 protein is CASSQGQGRGTDTQYF.